The rows below give T cell receptor beta chains drawn from one sample of a study of shared clonotypes between healthy human individuals. Profiled with immunoSEQ multiplex PCR; TCRdb holds only in-frame clones, not every one. This repertoire shows roughly 2.2 million clones, under 95% found once; its top ten account for about 0.36%. Sequencing input: naive CD4+ T cells from PBMCs. These receptors all stem from a man between 18 and 29 years old in good health. Some clones in this sample may be carry-over from other donors' samples. The CDR3 runs from the conserved cysteine through the conserved F or W. The order of the fields is J gene, V gene, clone size, D gene, CDR3 length, CDR3 protein, CDR3 DNA. A D gene is named only where the DNA matches it firmly. Rows give clone size only sometimes, using once, few, many, or a class for an expanded clone.

TRBJ1-5 TRBV15 NA NA 18 CATSREVRGGHSNQPQHF TGTGCCACCAGCAGAGAGGTGAGGGGCGGACATAGCAATCAGCCCCAGCATTTT
TRBJ1-5 TRBV4-2 NA NA 17 CASSPSAFQTLNQPQHF TGTGCCAGCAGCCCCTCTGCCTTCCAGACCCTCAATCAGCCCCAGCATTTT
TRBJ2-3 TRBV19 once NA 16 CASSDRGRSHTDTQYF TGTGCCAGTAGTGATCGTGGGAGATCCCATACAGATACGCAGTATTTT
TRBJ2-3 TRBV4-3 NA NA 17 CASSQDPGRRSTDTQYF TGCGCCAGCAGCCAAGACCCGGGACGTAGGAGCACAGATACGCAGTATTTT
TRBJ2-7 TRBV9 once NA 15 CASSETWAATYEQYF TGTGCCAGCAGCGAAACTTGGGCAGCCACCTACGAGCAGTACTTC
TRBJ1-5 TRBV28 NA TRBD1 13 CASRYTGVQPQHF TGTGCCAGCAGGTATACAGGGGTCCAGCCCCAGCATTTT
TRBJ1-2 TRBV7-9 NA NA 13 CASSFRVGNGYTF TGTGCCAGCAGCTTCCGGGTGGGGAATGGCTACACCTTC
TRBJ2-7 TRBV4-1 once NA 17 CASSHVGGREYFYEQYF TGCGCCAGCAGCCACGTGGGGGGGCGGGAGTACTTCTACGAGCAGTACTTC
TRBJ1-6 TRBV2 NA NA 15 CASSDPGPYNSPLHF TGTGCCAGCAGTGATCCGGGGCCATATAATTCACCCCTCCACTTT
TRBJ2-7 TRBV11-1 NA NA 14 CASSPSPGTYEQYF TGTGCCAGCAGCCCTTCCCCGGGCACCTACGAGCAGTACTTC
TRBJ1-4 TRBV4-1 NA NA 15 CASSRPVGTNEKLFF TGCGCCAGCAGCCGCCCTGTGGGCACTAATGAAAAACTGTTTTTT
TRBJ2-7 TRBV28 once NA 15 CASSSPFTDGYEQYF TGTGCCAGCAGTTCTCCTTTTACCGACGGCTACGAGCAGTACTTC
TRBJ1-1 TRBV6-6 NA NA 15 CASSYSAGGNTEAFF TGTGCCAGCAGTTACTCGGCGGGAGGGAACACTGAAGCTTTCTTT
TRBJ2-5 TRBV4-1 NA TRBD1 17 CASSQSAGTGMVKTQYF TGCGCCAGCAGCCAGTCGGCCGGGACAGGGATGGTGAAGACCCAGTACTTC
TRBJ1-5 TRBV2 NA NA 15 CASSETGVGGQPQHF TGTGCCAGCAGTGAAACGGGGGTGGGGGGTCAGCCCCAGCATTTT
TRBJ2-3 TRBV11-2 NA NA 15 CASSLGGPSTDTQYF TGTGCCAGCAGCCTAGGGGGACCCAGCACAGATACGCAGTATTTT
TRBJ2-1 TRBV10-2 NA TRBD2 14 CASSATSGRNEQFF TGCGCCAGCAGTGCAACTAGCGGGAGGAATGAGCAGTTCTTC
TRBJ2-6 TRBV6-1 NA NA 13 CASSPLGANVLTF TGTGCCAGCAGTCCCCTAGGGGCCAACGTCCTGACTTTC
TRBJ2-1 TRBV6-5 NA NA 15 CASSNGKGIGNEQFF TGTGCCAGCAGCAACGGCAAGGGGATCGGCAATGAGCAGTTCTTC
TRBJ1-1 TRBV18 NA TRBD1 15 CASSPGAGGRTEAFF TGTGCCAGCTCACCAGGGGCAGGGGGTCGAACTGAAGCTTTCTTT
TRBJ2-1 TRBV10-1 NA TRBD2 16 CASSDPRGRADNEQFF TGCGCCAGCAGTGACCCGCGCGGGAGGGCCGACAATGAGCAGTTCTTC
TRBJ2-7 TRBV6-6 NA TRBD2 15 CASSPQRDVPYEQYF TGTGCCAGCAGTCCCCAGCGGGACGTCCCCTACGAGCAGTACTTC
TRBJ2-4 TRBV30 NA NA 13 CAWSVSGRNIQYF TGTGCCTGGAGTGTGTCAGGGAGAAACATTCAGTACTTC
TRBJ2-5 TRBV5-1 once NA 12 CASSLTQETQYF TGCGCCAGCAGCTTAACCCAAGAGACCCAGTACTTC
TRBJ2-7 TRBV20-1 NA NA 11 CSASQTGEQYF TGCAGTGCTTCCCAGACTGGCGAGCAGTACTTC
TRBJ2-7 TRBV2 NA TRBD2 15 CASNQEGLVSYEQYF TGTGCCAGCAACCAAGAGGGACTAGTCTCCTACGAGCAGTACTTC
TRBJ2-7 TRBV28 once NA 14 CASSFRRGPYEQYF TGTGCCAGCAGTTTTAGGCGGGGACCCTACGAGCAGTACTTC
TRBJ2-4 TRBV10-3 once NA 15 CAIRAGGSGKNIQYF TGTGCCATCAGGGCAGGGGGTAGCGGCAAAAACATTCAGTACTTC
TRBJ2-7 TRBV29-1 NA NA 14 CSVGVVGGEYEQYF TGCAGCGTGGGGGTGGTTGGGGGCGAGTACGAGCAGTACTTC
TRBJ2-5 TRBV7-9 once TRBD2 16 CASSWGLAGEGETQYF TGTGCCAGCAGCTGGGGACTAGCGGGAGAAGGGGAGACCCAGTACTTC
TRBJ1-2 TRBV7-3 NA NA 13 CASSRDPSYGYTF TGTGCCAGCAGCCGCGACCCGAGCTATGGCTACACCTTC
TRBJ2-7 TRBV10-2 NA TRBD2 15 CASSEGLAHSYEQYF TGCGCCAGCAGTGAGGGACTAGCGCACAGCTACGAGCAGTACTTC
TRBJ2-5 TRBV30 NA TRBD2 13 CAWTTGGAETQYF TGTGCCTGGACCACGGGGGGGGCAGAGACCCAGTACTTC
TRBJ2-7 TRBV27 NA NA 15 CASRPSLTETYEQYF TGTGCCAGCAGACCCTCCCTGACGGAGACCTACGAGCAGTACTTC
TRBJ2-4 TRBV28 NA NA 15 CASSAQFKDGNIQYF TGTGCCAGCAGCGCCCAATTCAAGGATGGTAACATTCAGTACTTC
TRBJ1-1 TRBV30 NA NA 14 CARTSITSNTEAFF TGTGCCCGGACATCTATAACGTCAAACACTGAAGCTTTCTTT